This T cell receptor (beta chain) was sequenced for a study of vaccination and CD4 T cells after COVID-19. The CDR3 is made up of 13 amino acids. V was clipped by 8 bases and J by 5 bases; unmatched bases: 8. Looked up from germline, CDR1 is DFQATT and CDR2 is SNEGSKA (reference sequence). With the Oncomine TCR Beta short-read assay, DNA from cultured CD4+ T cells was sequenced. After culture, CD4+ T cells served as the source for genomic DNA extraction. TCRdb reprocessed the PCR reads with MiXCR, giving one entry per CDR3 protein. There are about 26,000 distinct CDR3 sequences in the sample; 40% to 45% occur only once, and roughly 5% lies in the top ten. A single count supports this clonotype. Antigen: not known. Time point: late sampling 161 to 241 days after vaccination in a few convalescent patients. Sample treatment: 10-day PBMC culture with coronavirus spike peptide pools or control peptides (ViraFEST assay). Cells received half-medium changes with fresh IL-2 medium on days 3 and 7.

The material was CD4+ T cells from blood, cultured in vitro, obtained about 7 months after SARS-CoV-2 vaccination. The source of this sequence is a human donor who had recovered from COVID-19. V and J are TRBV20-1 and TRBJ2-1, with TRBD2 matching over 8 bases. In DNA, the CDR3 is TGCAGTCCCCGCGGGGGGTTTAACAATGAGCAGTTCTTC. Encoded protein: CSPRGGFNNEQFF.